This TCR beta chain was found in a study of brain T cells in children with intractable seizures. Generated by immunoSEQ multiplex PCR, the TCRdb table keeps only in-frame clones and is missing some. The sample consists of under 400,000 clones, 93% of them appearing once. Documented time point: blood from clinic visit 5 months post-surgery; TSC patient then seizure free. The germline gives CDR1 SNHLY, CDR2 FYNNEI. The CDR3 extends over 16 amino acids. Trimming took 4 bases from V and 4 from J; bases not matched to a gene: 8. Sequences were derived from peripheral blood, sampled 4 to 5 months after surgery. This receptor was taken from a boy in the first two years of life with tuberous sclerosis and intractable seizures. V is TRBV2 and J is TRBJ2-3, with 10 nucleotides matching TRBD2. The CDR3 loop is CASSVASGRDSDTQYF. The CDR3 DNA sequence: TGTGCCAGCAGTGTGGCTAGCGGGAGAGACTCAGATACGCAGTATTTT.